One and the same sample provided the 12 T cell receptor beta chains below, sequenced in a study of T cells in pancreatic ductal adenocarcinoma. Surgery without prior neoadjuvant therapy was the treatment of the selected pancreatic ductal adenocarcinoma patients. Using immunoSEQ multiplex PCR, the repertoire was profiled, and TCRdb retains in-frame clones only, with some absent. The repertoire has about 97,000 clones, roughly 96% of them found once; the top ten carry less than 4%. The sequencing input was PBMCs. These receptor sequences come from a human donor with pancreatic ductal adenocarcinoma.

This clone has at least ten counts. The chain recombines TRBV6-4 with TRBJ2-1, with 7 bases identical to TRBD2. Germline lookup yields CDR1 MRHNA and CDR2 SNTAGT. The V gene end was trimmed by 2 bases and the J gene end by 3 bases; junction bases not matched to a gene: 4. The CDR3 is 15 amino acids. The CDR3 bases are TGTGCCAGCAGTGACGGGAGGGGCGACTACAATGAGCAGTTCTTC. The encoded protein is CASSDGRGDYNEQFF.

The V call is TRBV5-1, the J call TRBJ2-1, with 8 bases matching TRBD2. The CDR3 spans 13 residues. With 7 bases clipped from V and 7 bases from J, the junction kept 7 bases outside the gene matches. CDR1 and CDR2 (germline): SGHRS, YFSETQ. As DNA, the CDR3 is TGCGCCAGCGCAGATAGCGGGGTTAATGAGCAGTTCTTC. Encoded protein: CASADSGVNEQFF.

The chain is built from TRBV5-1 and TRBJ2-4, with 8 bases matching TRBD1. The CDR3 totals 13 residues. After removal of 4 bases from V and 8 bases from J, the junction contained 5 bases not matched to a gene. Germline loops: CDR1 SGHRS, CDR2 YFSETQ. This CDR3 reads CASSPQGGDIQYF. Written as DNA, the CDR3 is TGCGCCAGCAGCCCACAGGGGGGAGACATTCAGTACTTC.

The rearrangement links TRBV30 to TRBJ2-2; 9 bases agree with TRBD2. Unmatched junction bases numbered 8, after V lost 2 bases and J lost 7 bases. The CDR3 contains 15 residues. CDR1 is GTSNPN, CDR2 SVGIG, per germline (reference sequence). CDR3: CAWSFSGSLGGELFF. The DNA of the CDR3 is TGTGCCTGGAGTTTTAGCGGGAGTCTGGGCGGGGAGCTGTTTTTT.

This clone was counted once. This chain uses TRBV11-2 with TRBJ2-2, with a possible D match to TRBD1 (5 bases). CDR3 size: 12 residues. From germline, CDR1 is SGHAT and CDR2 FQNNGV. V lost 6 bases to trimming and J lost 6 bases, with 8 bases between them. DNA of the CDR3: TGTGCCAGCAGGGAACAGGCCGGGGAGCTGTTTTTT. It is translated as CASREQAGELFF.

The chain has TRBV25-1 and TRBJ2-5, with 8 positions matching TRBD1. This CDR3 spans 16 amino acids. Germline values: CDR1 MGHDK, CDR2 SYGVNS. With 5 bases clipped from V and 3 bases from J, the junction kept 11 bases outside the gene matches. In DNA form, the CDR3 reads TGTGCCAGCAGTCTATCGGGACAGGCCGTTAAAGAGACCCAGTACTTC. Amino acid sequence: CASSLSGQAVKETQYF. The full variable domain, completed using reference TRBV25-1 and TRBJ2-5, is EADIYQTPRYLVIGTGKKITLECSQTMGHDKMYWYQQDPGMELHLIHYSYGVNSTEKGDLSSESTVSRIRTEHFPLTLESARPSHTSQYLCASSLSGQAVKETQYFGPGTRLLVL.

This clone was counted once. The J gene is TRBJ2-1, the V gene TRBV15, with 10 positions matching TRBD2. In germline, CDR1 is LNHNV, CDR2 YYDKDF (reference sequence). V dropped 0 bases and J dropped 3; count of bases not matched to a gene: 2. The CDR3 covers 16 residues. The DNA for the CDR3 is TGTGCCACCAGCAGAGACCCTAGCGGGAGCTACAATGAGCAGTTCTTC. It translates to CATSRDPSGSYNEQFF. Complete variable domain (other parts from reference TRBV15 and TRBJ2-1): DAMVIQNPRYQVTQFGKPVTLSCSQTLNHNVMYWYQQKSSQAPKLLFHYYDKDFNNEADTPDNFQSRRPNTSFCFLDIRSPGLGDTAMYLCATSRDPSGSYNEQFFGPGTRLTVL.

V gene TRBV29-1 combines with J gene TRBJ2-1; 7 bases line up with TRBD2. Germline V gene lookup returns CDR1 SQVTM and CDR2 ANQGSEA. This CDR3 is 15 amino acids long. Losses at the gene ends were 6 bases for V and 5 bases for J; bases not matched to a gene: 13. The CDR3 coding sequence is TGCAGCGTGCGGCGGCTAGCGGACCAAAACAATGAGCAGTTCTTC. Translated: CSVRRLADQNNEQFF.

The chain recombines TRBV23-1 with TRBJ2-1; D might be TRBD2 (5 bases). TRBV23-1 is marked as an open reading frame, function uncertain. The V and J ends lost 1 base and 4 bases respectively, with 8 bases between them. CDR3 length: 14 amino acids. The CDR3 region has the DNA TGCGCCAGCAGTCAATGGAGGTCTTACAATGAGCAGTTCTTC. Residues: CASSQWRSYNEQFF.

The CDR3 bases are TGTGCCATCAGTGAGTCTATTTGGGCGGGAGCGGCCAATGAGCAGTTCTTC. Translating it yields CAISESIWAGAANEQFF. The chain employs TRBV10-3 and TRBJ2-1; 7 bases fit TRBD2. Losses at the gene ends were 0 bases for V and 6 bases for J; bases not matched to a gene: 11. The CDR3 covers 17 residues. CDR1 is ENHRY and CDR2 is SYGVKD in the germline V gene.

The J gene is TRBJ2-3, the V gene TRBV29-1, with D perhaps TRBD1 (6 bases). The CDR3 is 11 amino acids. The germline V gene encodes CDR1 SQVTM and CDR2 ANQGSEA. V was cut by 3 bases and J by 6 bases, with 7 bases left in between. In DNA, the CDR3 is TGCAGCGTTGACAGGGGCGATACGCAGTATTTT. This codes for CSVDRGDTQYF.

V gene TRBV19 combines with J gene TRBJ2-7; 12 bases map to TRBD2. The CDR3 runs 16 residues. The V gene end was trimmed by 4 bases and the J gene end by 4 bases; junction bases not matched to a gene: 8. Germline CDR1 reads LNHDA; CDR2 reads SQIVND (reference sequence). The CDR3 is CASSTLLAGGEYEQYF. The DNA of the CDR3 is TGTGCCAGTAGTACCCTACTAGCGGGAGGCGAGTACGAGCAGTACTTC.